One sample yielded the 7 T cell receptor beta chains listed below, sequenced in a study of monozygotic twins with inflammatory bowel disease. Reprocessing the 5' RACE reads, TCRdb reports a single entry for every CDR3 protein and omits DNA. This table holds 440,000 or so distinct CDR3 sequences. Material: blood. The source is a human donor with ulcerative colitis or Crohn's disease, or a healthy co-twin of an affected twin (not recorded which).

The rearrangement uses TRBV3-1 and TRBJ1-2; TCRdb selects TRBD1, and the lack of DNA leaves this call unchecked. This CDR3 is 15 amino acids long. Germline values: CDR1 LGHDT, CDR2 YNNKEL (reference sequence). Here the CDR3 reads CASSLGGAVIYGYTF. The full variable domain, rest sourced from reference TRBV3-1 and TRBJ1-2, is DTAVSQTPKYLVTQMGNDKSIKCEQNLGHDTMYWYKQDSKKFLKIMFSYNNKELIINETVPNRFSPKSPDKAHLNLHINSLELGDSAVYFCASSLGGAVIYGYTFGSGTRLTVV.

The gene calls are TRBV13 and TRBJ2-7; checking the TCRdb D call of TRBD1 is not possible without DNA. The CDR3 contains 15 residues. CDR1 and CDR2 (germline): PRHDT, FYEKMQ (reference sequence). The chain's CDR3 is CASSPGLGQTYEQYF. Together with reference TRBV13 and TRBJ2-7, the CDR3 gives the full variable domain: AAGVIQSPRHLIKEKRETATLKCYPIPRHDTVYWYQQGPGQDPQFLISFYEKMQSDKGSIPDRFSAQQFSDYHSELNMSSLELGDSALYFCASSPGLGQTYEQYFGPGTRLTVT.

The V gene is TRBV7-9, the J gene TRBJ1-2; TCRdb selects TRBD1, and the lack of DNA leaves this call unchecked. CDR3 length equals 15 residues. CDR1 SEHNR and CDR2 FQNEAQ come from the germline V gene (reference sequence). CDR3 residues: CASSPWTGDFYGYTF.

The rearrangement links TRBV7-2 to TRBJ2-7; TCRdb reports TRBD1, a call that lacks DNA to check it against. Germline CDR1 is SGHTA and CDR2 is FQGNSA. The CDR3 sequence is 16 residues long. The CDR3 sequence is CASSLTPGTGASEQYF.

V gene TRBV15 combines with J gene TRBJ2-3; TCRdb's D gene call, TRBD2, goes unchecked for lack of DNA. Germline V gene data show CDR1 as LNHNV and CDR2 as YYDKDF (reference sequence). This CDR3 comprises 16 residues. CDR3 sequence: CATSRDGPSGGDTQYF. The full variable domain, its missing parts supplied by reference TRBV15 and TRBJ2-3, is DAMVIQNPRYQVTQFGKPVTLSCSQTLNHNVMYWYQQKSSQAPKLLFHYYDKDFNNEADTPDNFQSRRPNTSFCFLDIRSPGLGDTAMYLCATSRDGPSGGDTQYFGPGTRLTVL.

The chain joins TRBV20-1 to TRBJ2-2; without DNA, the TCRdb call of TRBD1 cannot be checked. CDR1 is DFQATT and CDR2 is SNEGSKA in the germline V gene (reference sequence). The CDR3 sequence is 14 residues long. CDR3 loop: CSARRGAGTGELFF.

The chain carries TRBV2 and TRBJ1-5. The CDR3 extends over 16 amino acids. Germline CDR1 reads SNHLY; CDR2 reads FYNNEI. The chain's CDR3 is CASSEAWSRGNQPQHF.